This TCR beta chain comes out of a study of ipilimumab plus nivolumab after autologous stem cell transplantation (dated by TCRdb to about 2021). Notes on the research overall: Trial patients received a median of roughly five ipilimumab doses and seven to nine nivolumab doses. Approximately 35 patients made up the trial's intent-to-treat population. Patients undergoing autologous transplant for high-risk diffuse large B cell lymphoma, mature T cell lymphoma, or multiple myeloma were enrolled in the trial. The myeloma cohort included high-risk transplant-naive patients and patients relapsing within 3 years of a first autologous transplant. Broad study findings and their caveats: The authors stated that profiles of the T cell receptor repertoire, regulatory T cell phenotype and gut microbiota provided a biologic rationale for studying this approach further. The authors concluded that, as post-transplant consolidation, combined checkpoint inhibition appeared tolerable.

Of note for this clone: What this receptor recognizes is not known. There are no base qualities to consult, and no much larger clone falls within one base.

Libraries were prepared through the immunoSEQ multiplex PCR assay. As stored in TCRdb, this immuneACCESS dataset retains in-frame rearrangements with V and J assigned. A fraction of the clones does not appear; measured against another copy, unresolved V genes explain less than half of the discrepancy, and the remainder lacks a known reason. The table for this sample lists about 43,000 clones; roughly 84% of them were counted only once. Around 0.9% of the sample goes to the ten largest clones. Checkpoint therapy was initiated 14 to 28 days after autologous transplant, and ipilimumab was administered at 1 mg/kg intravenously on day 1 of selected weeks. Nivolumab was administered at 3 mg/kg intravenously on day 1 of weeks 1, 4, 7, 10, and every two weeks through week 26. Combined checkpoint inhibition with ipilimumab and nivolumab as consolidation after autologous stem cell transplantation was tested in a Phase Ib clinical trial.

The sequencing used PBMCs, collected in a trial of ipilimumab plus nivolumab as post-transplant consolidation. This sequence was found in a male donor with multiple myeloma.

The CDR3 region: CASSEARGPTTGELFF. DNA sequence: TGTGCCAGCAGTGAAGCTCGGGGGCCGACAACCGGGGAGCTGTTTTTT. The chain couples TRBV6-1 to TRBJ2-2; the D gene could be either TRBD1 or TRBD2, each agreeing at 6 bases. V lost 0 bases and J lost 5 bases; the stretch between them is 13 bases long. Inclusive of the bounding cysteine and phenylalanine, the CDR3 is 16 residues long. Of all the DNA, just the CDR3 is kept, 48 bases in frame from base 1. CDR1 and CDR2 (MNHNS, SASEGT) derive from the germline V gene.